The 25 T cell receptor beta chains below all came from one sample that was sequenced in a study of T cells in Graves' hyperthyroidism and ophthalmopathy. The source material, RNA transcripts, was used to amplify TCR beta CDR3 regions. The TCR CDR3 first-round RT-PCR relied on the HTBI primer set. TCRdb processed the multiplex PCR reads anew with MiXCR; each CDR3 protein has one entry. Among 500,000 to 600,000 distinct CDR3 sequences listed, around 45% were seen once. Specimen: peripheral blood or thyroid tissue (not recorded which). The source of these receptors is an adult woman with Graves' disease, either hyperthyroidism or ophthalmopathy (not recorded which).

The chain is built from TRBV7-8 and TRBJ2-1; 8 positions agree with TRBD2. Per germline, CDR1 SGHVS and CDR2 FQNEAQ. V shed 5 bases, J shed 6 bases, and the junction held 9 bases outside the gene matches. The CDR3 consists of 15 residues. CDR3 nucleotide sequence: TGTGCCAGCAGCGACAGTGGGACTAGGGCCAATGAGCAGTTCTTC. The encoded protein is CASSDSGTRANEQFF.

The CDR3 loop reads CASRYHGQRKRGGSPLHF. CDR3 bases: TGTGCCAGCAGATACCACGGGCAGAGGAAACGGGGCGGTTCACCCCTCCACTTT. The V gene is TRBV2, the J gene TRBJ1-6; maybe TRBD1 (5 bases). CDR1 and CDR2 (germline): SNHLY, FYNNEI. V lost 6 bases to trimming and J lost 9 bases, with 27 bases between them. The CDR3 loop spans 18 amino acids.

At least ten counts were recorded for this clonotype. The chain has TRBV14 and TRBJ2-7; no clear D gene. Per germline, CDR1 SGHDN and CDR2 FVKESK. The CDR3 has 13 amino acids. Trimming took off 1 base at V and 4 bases at J, with 8 bases between the two ends. As DNA, the CDR3 is TGTGCCAGCAGCCAAGTTGGCACTTACGAGCAGTACTTC. Its translation: CASSQVGTYEQYF.

The chain recombines TRBV29-1 with TRBJ2-6, with 7 bases that match TRBD2. CDR1 is SQVTM, CDR2 ANQGSEA, per germline. V shed 0 bases, J shed 2 bases, and the junction held 7 bases outside the gene matches. The CDR3 spans 17 residues. The CDR3 DNA reads TGCAGCGTTGAAGATTCCGGGGAGGGAACTGGGGCCAACGTCCTGACTTTC. Protein sequence: CSVEDSGEGTGANVLTF.

This clonotype was seen only a few times. The rearrangement uses TRBV7-6 and TRBJ2-1; D is ambiguous. V was cut by 0 bases and J by 7 bases, with 7 bases left in between. The CDR3 covers 13 residues. Germline-derived CDR1 and CDR2 are SGHVS and FNYEAQ. The CDR3 DNA is TGTGCCAGCAGCTTAGCGCCAGGTAATGAGCAGTTCTTC. Translating gives CASSLAPGNEQFF.

V and J are TRBV24-1 and TRBJ1-5; no clear D gene. CDR1 and CDR2 from the germline V gene are KGHDR and SFDVKD. V lost 4 bases, J lost 4 bases, and 7 bases lay in between. The CDR3 totals 13 residues. CDR3 sequence (DNA): TGTGCCACCAGTGACAGCCTTAATCAGCCCCAGCATTTT. This translates into CATSDSLNQPQHF.

This clonotype was detected ten times or more. V usage is TRBV20-1 and J usage is TRBJ2-2; D may correspond to TRBD1 or TRBD2 (5 bases each). Germline V CDR1 and CDR2: DFQATT, SNEGSKA (reference sequence). The CDR3 is 13 residues long. Trimming took 1 base from V and 3 from J, leaving 6 bases between them. The CDR3 DNA is TGCAGTGCTAGAGGGGGGTACACCGGGGAGCTGTTTTTT. Amino acid sequence: CSARGGYTGELFF.

V and J are TRBV28 and TRBJ1-5; no clear D gene. Germline V lookup: CDR1 MDHEN, CDR2 SYDVKM. V gave up 6 bases and J gave up 6 bases, with 12 bases separating them. The CDR3 spans 13 residues. In DNA form, the CDR3 reads TGTGCCAGCAGACTAAAAGGGAGTCAGCCCCAGCATTTT. It is translated as CASRLKGSQPQHF.

This clonotype was counted many times. Here the CDR3 reads CASSSANYEQYF. Written as DNA, the CDR3 is TGTGCCAGCAGCTCGGCGAACTACGAGCAGTACTTC. This chain uses TRBV7-9 with TRBJ2-7; D remains unclear. Germline CDR1 reads SEHNR; CDR2 reads FQNEAQ (reference sequence). V lost 4 bases and J lost 3, with 7 bases in between. The CDR3 consists of 12 residues.

In this sample, this clonotype turned up a few times. The gene calls are TRBV19 and TRBJ2-7; TRBD2 might be the D (6 bases). Germline V CDR1 and CDR2: LNHDA, SQIVND (reference sequence). Trimming removed 6 bases from V and 8 bases from J, with 17 bases in between. CDR3 length: 13 residues. The CDR3 DNA follows: TGTGCCAGTAGCGTTTCCGGGAGAGACAAGCAGTACTTC. It is translated as CASSVSGRDKQYF.

V and J are TRBV7-9 and TRBJ1-3; 8 bases are a match to TRBD1. CDR3 size: 15 residues. Looked up from germline, CDR1 is SEHNR and CDR2 is FQNEAQ (reference sequence). J gave up 2 bases and V 5 bases, and 5 bases lay outside the gene matches. CDR3 loop: CASSRGQVAGNTIYF. Written as DNA, the CDR3 is TGTGCCAGCAGCAGGGGACAGGTTGCTGGAAACACCATATATTTT.

This clonotype was observed many times. The genes are TRBV19 and TRBJ1-4; D remains unclear. Germline CDR1 and CDR2: LNHDA and SQIVND (reference sequence). This CDR3 spans 18 amino acids. The V and J ends lost 3 bases and 4 bases respectively, with 21 bases between them. The CDR3 coding sequence is TGTGCCAGTAGTATTGGGAGTCTACGTCGCCCTCGTAATGAAAAACTGTTTTTT. This encodes CASSIGSLRRPRNEKLFF.

The chain couples TRBV29-1 to TRBJ2-7; D assignment may be TRBD1 or TRBD2 (6 bases each). Germline assignment: CDR1 SQVTM and CDR2 ANQGSEA. The CDR3 loop spans 12 amino acids. Trimming took 6 bases from V and 6 from J, leaving 15 bases between them. The CDR3 coding sequence is TGCAGCGTCCCGGGGGCGCGTGGCGAGCAGTACTTC. This codes for CSVPGARGEQYF.

The table lists this clonotype with a few counts. The chain joins TRBV18 to TRBJ1-1; D may be TRBD1 (5 bases). V dropped 5 bases and J dropped 0 bases, with 13 bases sitting between them. The CDR3 is 15 amino acids. The germline V gene has CDR1 KGHSH and CDR2 LQKENI. The chain's CDR3 is CASSSPQELNTEAFF. The CDR3 nucleotides read TGTGCCAGCTCATCTCCACAGGAGCTGAACACTGAAGCTTTCTTT.

This clonotype was picked up a small number of times. The rearrangement uses TRBV7-9 and TRBJ2-6; 7 nucleotides align to TRBD1. The CDR3 totals 16 residues. The junction had 8 bases not matched to a gene; V was cut back by 5 bases and J by 4 bases. The germline CDR1 and CDR2 sequences are SEHNR and FQNEAQ (reference sequence). The CDR3 DNA sequence: TGTGCCAGCAGCCCCAGGGGGAACACCGGGGCCAACGTCCTGACTTTC. This gives the protein CASSPRGNTGANVLTF.

To note about this clonotype: This may stem from a read error, because a much larger clone lies one nucleotide away. The rearrangement links TRBV5-1 to TRBJ2-2; 10 bases match TRBD2. Germline V gives CDR1 SGHRS, CDR2 YFSETQ. This CDR3 is built from 16 residues. The CDR3 bases are TGCGCCAGCCGCCGGACTAGCGGTGCGAACATCGGGGAGCTGTTTTTT. It encodes CASRRTSGANIGELFF.

The V and J genes are TRBV7-9 and TRBJ1-2; no clear D. Trimming cost V 5 bases and J 4 bases, with 11 bases left between them. Per germline, CDR1 SEHNR and CDR2 FQNEAQ (reference sequence). This CDR3 has 13 amino acids. CDR3 loop: CASSQGSVYGYTF. The CDR3 region has the DNA TGTGCCAGCAGCCAAGGGTCCGTCTATGGCTACACCTTC.

This clonotype has more than one count but fewer than ten. The chain employs TRBV29-1 and TRBJ1-1; D not certain. This CDR3 is 12 amino acids long. CDR1 is SQVTM and CDR2 is ANQGSEA in the germline V gene. Trimming removed 2 bases at V and 4 bases at J, with 8 bases between. The CDR3 bases are TGCAGCGTTGAAACAGTTCCCACTGAAGCTTTCTTT. This gives the protein CSVETVPTEAFF.

In its sample, this clonotype was seen many times. The gene calls are TRBV9 and TRBJ2-5; D uncertain. There are 9 residues in the CDR3. The V end lost 7 bases, the J end lost 5 bases, and 3 bases lay between the germline ends. CDR1 and CDR2 (germline): SGDLS, YYNGEE. The CDR3 nucleotides read TGTGCCAGCGGGGAGACCCAGTACTTC. This codes for CASGETQYF.

A word on this clonotype: The conserved final phenylalanine or tryptophan is absent from the CDR3, which likely points to a read error. It is unclear where the CDR3 begins or ends on the DNA, so no DNA is shown, and the CDR3 is as TCRdb lists it. The chain is built from TRBV14 and TRBJ1-1. The CDR3 is 8 amino acids in total, end residues counted. Looked up from germline, CDR1 is SGHDN and CDR2 is FVKESK. CDR3 loop: CASSQDFA.

This clonotype was recorded at least ten times. The J gene is TRBJ2-5, the V gene TRBV2; D ambiguous. Germline CDR1 SNHLY, CDR2 FYNNEI. The CDR3 totals 15 residues. Trimming pared 7 bases from V and 5 bases from J, leaving 20 bases between. This CDR3 reads CASNGEMSTYETQYF. DNA for the CDR3: TGTGCCAGCAATGGAGAGATGTCGACGTATGAGACCCAGTACTTC.

V and J are TRBV15 and TRBJ1-6; D remains ambiguous. In germline, CDR1 is LNHNV, CDR2 YYDKDF (reference sequence). The CDR3 totals 13 residues. V lost 9 bases, J lost 7 bases, and 13 bases lay in between. As DNA, the CDR3 is TGTGCCACGACGGTGGCGCCGAATTCACCCCTCCACTTT. Encoded protein: CATTVAPNSPLHF.

This chain joins TRBV11-3 and TRBJ1-1; no definite D call. The CDR3 totals 12 residues. From germline, CDR1 is SGHNT and CDR2 YENEEA. With 5 bases removed from V and 11 bases from J, the gap between germline ends came to 15 bases. Here the CDR3 DNA reads TGTGCCAGCAGCCCCAGACCCACGGTCGCTTTCTTT. Translated, it gives CASSPRPTVAFF.

This clonotype was found many times. V and J are TRBV6-5 and TRBJ1-2; a possible D gene is TRBD1 (5 bases). The CDR3 covers 17 residues. Trimming cost V 0 bases and J 0 bases, with 14 bases left between them. Germline V lookup: CDR1 MNHEY, CDR2 SVGAGI. CDR3 DNA sequence: TGTGCCAGCAGTTACTCAGTAGGGGCGGAAGCTAACTATGGCTACACCTTC. Its translation: CASSYSVGAEANYGYTF.

The chain carries TRBV2 and TRBJ1-5; 8 positions match TRBD1. The CDR3 spans 15 residues. The ends lost 4 bases at V and 1 base at J; junction bases unmatched: 3. In germline, CDR1 is SNHLY, CDR2 FYNNEI. CDR3 loop: CASSVRQGSNQPQHF. Here the CDR3 DNA reads TGTGCCAGCAGTGTACGACAGGGGAGCAATCAGCCCCAGCATTTT.